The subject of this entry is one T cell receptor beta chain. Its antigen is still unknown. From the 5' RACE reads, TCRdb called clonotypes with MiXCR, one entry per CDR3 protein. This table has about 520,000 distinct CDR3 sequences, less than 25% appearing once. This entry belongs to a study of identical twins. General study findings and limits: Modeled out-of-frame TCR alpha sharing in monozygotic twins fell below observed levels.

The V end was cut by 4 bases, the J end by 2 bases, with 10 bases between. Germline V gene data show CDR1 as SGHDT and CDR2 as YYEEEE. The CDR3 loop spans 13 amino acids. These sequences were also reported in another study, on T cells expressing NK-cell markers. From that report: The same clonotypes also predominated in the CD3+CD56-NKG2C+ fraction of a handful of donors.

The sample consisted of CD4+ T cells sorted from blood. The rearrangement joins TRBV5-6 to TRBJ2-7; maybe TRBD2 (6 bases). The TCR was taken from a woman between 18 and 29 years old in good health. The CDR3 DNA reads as TGTGCCAGCAGCCGCGGGGCGACCTACGAGCAGTACTTC. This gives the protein CASSRGATYEQYF.